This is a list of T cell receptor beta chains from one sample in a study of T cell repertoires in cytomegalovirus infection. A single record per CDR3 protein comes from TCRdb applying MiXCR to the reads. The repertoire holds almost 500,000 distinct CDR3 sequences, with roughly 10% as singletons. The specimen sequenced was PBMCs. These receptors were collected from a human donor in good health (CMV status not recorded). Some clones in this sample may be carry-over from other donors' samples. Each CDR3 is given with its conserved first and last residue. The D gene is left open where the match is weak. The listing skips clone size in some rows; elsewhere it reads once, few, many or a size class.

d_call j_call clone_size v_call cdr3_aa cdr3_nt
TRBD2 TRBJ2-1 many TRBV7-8 CASSLAGGRGGSDEQFF TGTGCCAGCAGCTTAGCTGGTGGGCGGGGGGGCAGCGATGAGCAGTTCTTC
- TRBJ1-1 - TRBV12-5 CASGRTKTEAFF TGTGCTAGTGGTCGTACGAAGACTGAAGCTTTCTTT
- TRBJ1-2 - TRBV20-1 CSARDGRTDGGYTF TGCAGTGCTAGAGATGGCAGGACCGATGGGGGCTACACCTTC
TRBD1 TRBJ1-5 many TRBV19 CASSPPWTGEDNQPQHF TGTGCCAGTAGTCCACCGTGGACAGGGGAAGACAATCAGCCCCAGCATTTT
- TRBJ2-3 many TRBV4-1 CASSQQRKSADTQYF TGCGCCAGCAGCCAACAACGGAAGAGTGCAGATACGCAGTATTTT
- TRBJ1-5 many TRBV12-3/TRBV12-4 CASSPSDFWSNQPQHF TGTGCCAGCAGTCCCTCAGATTTTTGGAGCAATCAGCCCCAGCATTTT
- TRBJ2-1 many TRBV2 CAGSLEVPYNEQFF TGTGCCGGATCTCTAGAAGTTCCCTACAATGAGCAGTTCTTC
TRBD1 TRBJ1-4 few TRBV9 CASSSRDRSYEKLFF TGTGCCAGCAGCTCCAGGGACAGGTCGTACGAAAAACTGTTTTTT
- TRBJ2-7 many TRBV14 CASSQDVVSSEQYF TGTGCCAGCAGCCAAGATGTGGTTAGCTCCGAGCAGTACTTC
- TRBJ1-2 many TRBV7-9 CASSFGGDNYGYTF TGTGCCAGCAGCTTTGGAGGGGATAACTATGGCTACACCTTC
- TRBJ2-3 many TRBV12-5 CASGRTSTDTQYF TGTGCTAGTGGCAGGACTAGCACAGATACGCAGTATTTT
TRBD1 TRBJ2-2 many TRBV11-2 CASSFRGQHTGELFF TGTGCCAGCAGCTTCAGGGGACAGCACACCGGGGAGCTGTTTTTT
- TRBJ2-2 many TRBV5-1 CASSASEGNTRGPGELFF TGCGCCAGCAGCGCCTCTGAGGGTAACACTCGTGGTCCCGGGGAGCTGTTTTTT
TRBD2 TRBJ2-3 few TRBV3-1 CASSQDRASGGTDTQYF TGTGCCAGCAGCCAAGATCGGGCTAGCGGGGGCACAGATACGCAGTATTTT
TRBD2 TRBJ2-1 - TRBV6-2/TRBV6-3 CASSLIYASGRGEQFF TGTGCCAGCAGTTTAATTTACGCTAGCGGGAGAGGTGAGCAGTTCTTC
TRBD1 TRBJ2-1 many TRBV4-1 CASSQKPTGGRQFF TGCGCCAGCAGCCAAAAGCCTACAGGGGGCCGGCAGTTCTTC
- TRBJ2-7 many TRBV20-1 CSANPSTSYEQYF TGCAGTGCTAACCCCTCGACTTCCTACGAGCAGTACTTC
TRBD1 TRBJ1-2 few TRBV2 CASLTGGNYGYTF TGTGCCAGTTTGACAGGGGGGAACTATGGCTACACCTTC
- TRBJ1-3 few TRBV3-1 CASSLGLSLISGNTIYF TGTGCCAGCAGCCTGGGACTTTCACTAATCTCTGGAAACACCATATATTTT
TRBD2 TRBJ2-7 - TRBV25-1 CASSEEWRGGYEQYF TGTGCCAGCAGTGAGGAGTGGCGCGGGGGCTACGAGCAGTACTTC
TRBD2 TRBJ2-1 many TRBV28 CASSSPRGRAYNEQFF TGTGCCAGCAGTTCCCCCCGCGGGAGGGCCTACAATGAGCAGTTCTTC
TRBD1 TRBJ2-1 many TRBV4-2 CASSPGTGGLAQFF TGTGCCAGCAGCCCCGGGACAGGGGGCTTAGCGCAGTTCTTC
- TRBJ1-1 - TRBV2 CASMLLFMGEAFF TGTGCCAGCATGCTACTGTTCATGGGTGAAGCTTTCTTT
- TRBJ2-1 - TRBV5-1 CASSLDPDPYNEQFF TGCGCCAGCAGCTTGGATCCTGATCCCTACAATGAGCAGTTCTTC
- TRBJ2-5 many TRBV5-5 CASSWEPQETQYF TGTGCCAGCAGCTGGGAGCCCCAAGAGACCCAGTACTTC
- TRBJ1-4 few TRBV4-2 CASSQFWPTNEKLFF TGTGCCAGCAGCCAATTTTGGCCCACTAATGAAAAACTGTTTTTT
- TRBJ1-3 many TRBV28 CASRLGGTGNTIYF TGTGCCAGCAGACTAGGGGGAACTGGAAACACCATATATTTT
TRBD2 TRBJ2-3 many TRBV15 CATSGVAGGIVTDTQYF TGTGCCACCAGCGGAGTAGCGGGGGGGATCGTCACAGATACGCAGTATTTT
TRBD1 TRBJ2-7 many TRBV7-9 CASSLGTGAEQYF TGTGCCAGCAGCTTGGGGACAGGGGCAGAGCAGTACTTC
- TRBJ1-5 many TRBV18 CASSLIRDDQPQHF TGTGCCAGCTCCCTCATCAGGGATGATCAGCCCCAGCATTTT
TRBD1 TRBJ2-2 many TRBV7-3 CASSLKGLRQGTNTGELFF TGTGCCAGCAGCTTAAAGGGGCTTAGACAGGGGACGAACACCGGGGAGCTGTTTTTT
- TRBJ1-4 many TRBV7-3 CASSPGGRVGEKLFF TGTGCCAGCAGCCCGGGGGGCAGGGTTGGAGAAAAACTGTTTTTT
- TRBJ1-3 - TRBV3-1 CASSQGGQARNTIYF TGTGCCAGCAGCCAAGGAGGCCAGGCCAGAAACACCATATATTTT
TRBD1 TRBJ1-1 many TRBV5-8 CASSLEGARGTEAFF TGTGCCAGCAGCTTGGAGGGGGCCCGGGGCACTGAAGCTTTCTTT
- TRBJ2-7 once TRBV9 CASSVEGTSPYEQYF TGTGCCAGCAGCGTAGAGGGGACTTCACCCTACGAGCAGTACTTC
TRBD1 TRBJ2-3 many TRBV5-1 CASSPGTGEDTQYF TGCGCCAGCAGCCCAGGGACAGGGGAAGATACGCAGTATTTT
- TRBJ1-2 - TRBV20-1 CSASGDRDGYTF TGCAGTGCTAGTGGGGACCGCGATGGCTACACCTTC
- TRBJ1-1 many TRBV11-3 CASSPRPNTEAFF TGTGCCAGCAGCCCTCGACCAAACACTGAAGCTTTCTTT
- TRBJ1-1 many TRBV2 CASTLQEEAFF TGTGCCAGCACCCTTCAGGAGGAAGCTTTCTTT
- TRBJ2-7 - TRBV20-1 CSARDRGMSSYEQYF TGCAGTGCTAGAGATCGAGGGATGAGCTCCTACGAGCAGTACTTC
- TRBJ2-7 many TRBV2 CASSMGQQYF TGTGCCAGCAGTATGGGACAGCAGTACTTC
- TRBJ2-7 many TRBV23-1 CASSQSGTLSFPSYEQYF TGCGCCAGCAGTCAATCGGGGACACTTAGTTTCCCATCCTACGAGCAGTACTTC
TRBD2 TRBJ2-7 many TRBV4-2 CASSPFVTSAAYEQYF TGTGCCAGCAGCCCCTTCGTGACTAGCGCGGCCTACGAGCAGTACTTC
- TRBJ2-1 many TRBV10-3 CAISDPPGSHNEQFF TGTGCCATCAGTGATCCTCCGGGATCACACAATGAGCAGTTCTTC
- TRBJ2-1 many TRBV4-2 CASSQDSGEIDEQFF TGTGCCAGCAGCCAAGATTCAGGGGAGATAGATGAGCAGTTCTTC
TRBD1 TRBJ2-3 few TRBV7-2 CASFFPPGGGDTQYF TGTGCCAGCTTCTTTCCCCCAGGGGGTGGGGATACGCAGTATTTT
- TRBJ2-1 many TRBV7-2 CASSLLGRGEQFF TGTGCCAGCAGCCTCCTAGGCAGGGGTGAGCAGTTCTTC
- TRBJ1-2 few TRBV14 CASSLAPNYGYTF TGTGCCAGCAGCCTGGCCCCTAACTATGGCTACACCTTC